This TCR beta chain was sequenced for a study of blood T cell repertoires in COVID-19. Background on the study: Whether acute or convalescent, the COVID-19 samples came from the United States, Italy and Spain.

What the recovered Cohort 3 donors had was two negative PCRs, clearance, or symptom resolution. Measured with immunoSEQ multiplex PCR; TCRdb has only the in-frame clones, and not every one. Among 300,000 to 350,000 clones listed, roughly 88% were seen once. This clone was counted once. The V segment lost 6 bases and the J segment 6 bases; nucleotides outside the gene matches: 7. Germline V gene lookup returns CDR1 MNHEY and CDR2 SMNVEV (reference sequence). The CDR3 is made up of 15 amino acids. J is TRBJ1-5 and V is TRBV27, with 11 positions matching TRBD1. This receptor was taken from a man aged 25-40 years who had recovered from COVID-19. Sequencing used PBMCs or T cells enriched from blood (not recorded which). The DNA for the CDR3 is TGTGCCAGCAGGGGACAGGGGGTCGGGAGTCAGCCCCAGCATTTT. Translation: CASRGQGVGSQPQHF.